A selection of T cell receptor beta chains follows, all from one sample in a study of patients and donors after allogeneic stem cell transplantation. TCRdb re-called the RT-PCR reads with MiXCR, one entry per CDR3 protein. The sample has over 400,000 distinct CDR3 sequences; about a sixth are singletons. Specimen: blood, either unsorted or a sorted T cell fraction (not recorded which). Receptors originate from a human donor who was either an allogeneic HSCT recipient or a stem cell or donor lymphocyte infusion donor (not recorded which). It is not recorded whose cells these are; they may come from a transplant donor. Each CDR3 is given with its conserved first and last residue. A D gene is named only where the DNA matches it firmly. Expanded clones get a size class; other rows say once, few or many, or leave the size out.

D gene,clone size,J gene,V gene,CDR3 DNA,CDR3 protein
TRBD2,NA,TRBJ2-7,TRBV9,TGTGCCAGCAGCGGCAGCGGGAGGCCCTACGAGCAGTACTTC,CASSGSGRPYEQYF
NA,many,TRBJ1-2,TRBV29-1,TGCAGCGTTGAGGGAGGTCCCCATGGCTACACCTTC,CSVEGGPHGYTF
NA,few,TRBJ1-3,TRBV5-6,TGTGCCAGCAGCCCAATCGGGGGACATCCTGACACCATATATTTT,CASSPIGGHPDTIYF
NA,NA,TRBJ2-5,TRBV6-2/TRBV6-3,TGTGCCAGCAGTGAGACGGAGGGTTACTCTGGGACCCAGTACTTC,CASSETEGYSGTQYF
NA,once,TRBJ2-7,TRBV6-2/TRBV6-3,TGTGCCAGCAGTTACTCGACAGGGAGGCCCTACGAGCAGTACTTC,CASSYSTGRPYEQYF
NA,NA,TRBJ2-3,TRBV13,TGTGCCAGCAGCCCAGAGCTCGGGGGTGGCACAGATACGCAGTATTTT,CASSPELGGGTDTQYF
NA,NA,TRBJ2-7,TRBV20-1,TGCAGTGCTAGCGCGGGCCTCTCCTACGAGCAGTACTTC,CSASAGLSYEQYF
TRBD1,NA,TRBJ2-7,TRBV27,TGTGCCAGCACCCGGGGACAGGGGAAAGGCTACGAGCAGTACTTC,CASTRGQGKGYEQYF
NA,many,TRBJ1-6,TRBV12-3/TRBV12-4,TGTGCCAGCAGTTCTGGTTCACCCCTCCACTTT,CASSSGSPLHF
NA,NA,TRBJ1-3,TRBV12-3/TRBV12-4,TGTGCCAGCAGTTTAGCCCCAGGTCTCTCTGGAAACACCATATATTTT,CASSLAPGLSGNTIYF
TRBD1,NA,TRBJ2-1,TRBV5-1,TGCGCCAGCAGCTGGACAGGTTCCTTCAATGAGCAGTTCTTC,CASSWTGSFNEQFF
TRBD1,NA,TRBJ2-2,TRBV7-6,TGTGCCAGCAGCTCGACAGGGACGCACACCGGGGAGCTGTTTTTT,CASSSTGTHTGELFF
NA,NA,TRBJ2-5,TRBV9,TGTGCCAGCAGCGTAGAGTTGGGTACGGAGACCCAGTACTTC,CASSVELGTETQYF
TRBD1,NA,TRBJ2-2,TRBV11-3,TGTGCCAGCAGCCGTTACAGGGGGCCCTTATGGACCGGGGAGCTGTTTTTT,CASSRYRGPLWTGELFF
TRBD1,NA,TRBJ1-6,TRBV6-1,TGTGCCAGCATGACAGGGAAGAATTCACCCCTCCACTTT,CASMTGKNSPLHF
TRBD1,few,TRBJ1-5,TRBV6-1,TGTGCCAGCAGTCGTTCGGACAGGACTCATCAGCCCCAGCATTTT,CASSRSDRTHQPQHF
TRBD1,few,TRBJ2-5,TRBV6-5,TGTGCCAGCAGTTACGACAGGGGGGAGACCCAGTACTTC,CASSYDRGETQYF
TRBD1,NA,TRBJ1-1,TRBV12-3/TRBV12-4,TGTGCCAGCAGATTTCGCTTGGGACAGGGGAGGAAGACTGAAGCTTTCTTT,CASRFRLGQGRKTEAFF
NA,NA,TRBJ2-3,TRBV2,TGTGCCAGCAGAAAGGGGCTAGATACGCAGTATTTT,CASRKGLDTQYF
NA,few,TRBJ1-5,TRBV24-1,TGTGCCACCAGTGATCCGCGGGTGGCCCCCAATCAGCCCCAGCATTTT,CATSDPRVAPNQPQHF
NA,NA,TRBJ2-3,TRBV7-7,TGTGCCAGCAGCCCGGGACTGTTGGATACGCAGTATTTT,CASSPGLLDTQYF
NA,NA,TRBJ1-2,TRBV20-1,TGCAGTGCTAGAGATGGGTCGGGACCGGCCTATGGCTACACCTTC,CSARDGSGPAYGYTF
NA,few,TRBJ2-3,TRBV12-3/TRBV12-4,TGTGCCAGCAGTTTAGGCCTGTTCGGGGATACGCAGTATTTT,CASSLGLFGDTQYF
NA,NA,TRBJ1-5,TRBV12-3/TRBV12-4,TGTGCCAGCAGTTTTAATTCAGGGGTTCAGCCCCAGCATTTT,CASSFNSGVQPQHF
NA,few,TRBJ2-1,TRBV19,TGTGCCAGTAGAATAGGGGTCCCGTACTCCGGGACGGTCTCCTACAATGAGCAGTTCTTC,CASRIGVPYSGTVSYNEQFF
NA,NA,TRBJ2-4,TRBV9,TGTGCCAGCAGCGTAGGGGACCTCAAAAACATTCAGTACTTC,CASSVGDLKNIQYF
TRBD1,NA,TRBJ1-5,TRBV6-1,TGTGCCAGCAGCCTAGGCCGGAGAGCGGGACAGGTTAATCAGCCCCAGCATTTT,CASSLGRRAGQVNQPQHF